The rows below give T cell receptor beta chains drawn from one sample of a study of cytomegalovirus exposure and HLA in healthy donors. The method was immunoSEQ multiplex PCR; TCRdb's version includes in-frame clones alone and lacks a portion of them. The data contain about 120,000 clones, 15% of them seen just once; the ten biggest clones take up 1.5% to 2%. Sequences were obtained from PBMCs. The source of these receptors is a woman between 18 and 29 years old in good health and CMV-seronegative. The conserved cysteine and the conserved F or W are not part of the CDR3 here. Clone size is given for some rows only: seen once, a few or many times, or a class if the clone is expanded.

ASSAQGLGQYNQPQH,TRBV6-1,few
ASREFALANYGYT,TRBV4-1,few
ASRIGGQTNTGELF,TRBV19,-
ASSTPGGEADTQY,TRBV5-6,-
AIRGLSGRELF,TRBV10-2,-
ASSLARGHSNQPQH,TRBV7-8,few
ASSIPTVWHYEQY,TRBV19,-
ASSVTGVANYGYT,TRBV19,few
ASSQENNQETQY,TRBV4-1,-
ASSQDVFVGGEEKLF,TRBV4-3,-
ASSEFPSTYEQY,TRBV2,-
ASSPRGARNEQF,TRBV6-6,-
ASSEGDRANYGYT,TRBV9,-
ASSSGVNMNTEAF,TRBV5-1,-
ASSQDGGQMGSGANVLT,TRBV4-2,many
ASSPRTGWRSGGNEQF,TRBV5-1,-
ASRVLAGGHYEQY,TRBV27,-
SAGQSSGNTIY,TRBV29-1,few
ASSLEGMLGTDTQY,TRBV5-1,few
ASSRDREIIEQY,TRBV7-9,-
ASSLGQGLDYGYT,TRBV5-8,few
AINNGGTTDTQY,TRBV10-3,few
ASSLGGVNTGELF,TRBV5-4,-
SVRSPGLAPQETQY,TRBV29-1,-
ASSLGLTTNEKLF,TRBV7-2,-
ASKARGGHDTQY,TRBV7-9,few
ARTQGAGSLSKNIQY,TRBV25-1,few
AGSAGDNSPLH,TRBV19,few
ASSYLAEDTQY,TRBV6-6,-
ASSLRGGALAETQY,TRBV27,few
ASSVVPGGEHYGYT,TRBV9,-
ASLPEITGIGEQY,TRBV7-8,few
ASSLAGRGGHEQF,TRBV5-4,-
ASSWEQGGATNEKLF,TRBV5-5,-
TSSQEQGGPLH,TRBV4-2,once
ASSPTGQTNTGELF,TRBV7-6,-
ASSAGGSADTQY,TRBV5-1,-
AWRGGAQIRGYT,TRBV30,-
ASSVGLALYNEQF,TRBV9,-
AISVGLENTGELF,TRBV10-3,few
AISGPPKAGLSYEQY,TRBV10-3,few
ASSFQGGVGPQH,TRBV27,-
ASSIGSGYEQY,TRBV19,-
ASSLHSGSPF,TRBV5-6,-
ASSIDLLGRQF,TRBV19,-
ASSSDGGAGANVLT,TRBV6-6,-
ASKGQPANYGYT,TRBV28,-
AISTQGAAKTQY,TRBV10-3,-
ASSTGQVSSYEQY,TRBV5-4,-
ASSLAQGAGADTQY,TRBV7-8,-
ASSFEAGAKFGQY,TRBV25-1,few
ASSGGTGGNQPQH,TRBV27,-
AWRGSLNQPQH,TRBV30,few